One sample yielded the 12 T cell receptor beta chains listed below, sequenced in a study of post-analysis software for immune sequencing data. General study points: Relative to controls, patients had roughly five TRBV segments at higher frequency, with TRBV5-6, TRBV5-1 and TRBV20-1 among these.

Tagging with unique molecular identifiers was a feature of the TCR beta cDNA libraries. MiXCR, run by TCRdb on the PCR reads, gives a single entry per CDR3 protein. The table lists about 190,000 distinct CDR3 sequences, over 25% of them singletons. For these TCRs, the target antigens are not known. Sequencing was carried out using blood. These receptors all stem from a girl under 18 with multiple sclerosis.

Ten or more counts support this clonotype. The chain recombines TRBV3-1 with TRBJ2-5; 7 bases align to TRBD1. The CDR3 sequence is 14 residues long. From germline, CDR1 is LGHDT and CDR2 YNNKEL (reference sequence). The V gene end was trimmed by 4 bases and the J gene end by 2 bases; junction bases not matched to a gene: 4. CDR3 in amino acids: CASSPGTVQETQYF. The CDR3 DNA follows: TGTGCCAGCAGCCCCGGGACAGTTCAAGAGACCCAGTACTTC.

In this sample, this clonotype turned up many times. The chain links TRBV12-3 or TRBV12-4 to TRBJ2-5; tentative D call: TRBD2 (5 bases). The V and J ends lost 7 bases and 7 bases respectively, with 19 bases between them. The CDR3 has 14 residues. CDR3: CASTLRESIGTQYF. The CDR3 DNA reads as TGTGCCAGCACCCTGAGGGAATCAATAGGGACCCAGTACTTC.

Worth noting for this clonotype: A read error may explain this, as a much larger clone is one base away. The V gene is TRBV6-5, the J gene TRBJ2-3; D unresolved. V shed 0 bases and J shed 2 bases, with 15 bases lying between them. The germline CDR1 and CDR2 sequences are MNHEY and SVGAGI. The CDR3 has 17 residues. The CDR3 nucleotides are TGTGCCAGCAGTTACTCGTACGACCCAGAACACACAGATACGCAGTATTTT. It yields the protein CASSYSYDPEHTDTQYF.

This clonotype was seen at least ten times. The V call is TRBV7-8, the J call TRBJ2-1; tentative D call: TRBD2 (5 bases). This CDR3 region has 16 residues. The germline V and J ends were trimmed by 5 bases and 4 bases, with 18 bases remaining between them. From germline, CDR1 is SGHVS and CDR2 FQNEAQ. As DNA, the CDR3 is TGTGCCAGCAGCCAACATCCGGGGAGTGGATACAATGAGCAGTTCTTC. Its translation: CASSQHPGSGYNEQFF.

This clonotype was counted at least ten times. A single base separates this from a much larger clone, so it may be a read error. The V gene is TRBV20-1, the J gene TRBJ2-7, with 8 bases lining up with TRBD2. V trimming: 5 bases; J trimming: 4 bases; junction bases outside the gene matches: 7. Germline CDR1 and CDR2: DFQATT and SNEGSKA (reference sequence). This CDR3 comprises 13 residues. CDR3 in amino acids: CSALPRGGYEQYF. CDR3 sequence (DNA): TGCAGTGCTCTCCCACGGGGGGGATACGAGCAGTACTTC.

The genes are TRBV28 and TRBJ2-7; D may be TRBD1 (6 bases). The CDR3 length is 15 residues. Germline values: CDR1 MDHEN, CDR2 SYDVKM. The CDR3 spells CAGRTDRRIAYEQYF. Written as DNA, the CDR3 is TGTGCTGGCAGGACCGACAGGAGGATCGCCTACGAGCAGTACTTC.

This clonotype has more than one count but fewer than ten. The chain employs TRBV4-1 and TRBJ2-2; D not certain. Trimming left V 4 bases short and J 7 bases short, with 10 bases between. Germline-derived CDR1 and CDR2 are MGHRA and YSYEKL. This CDR3 comprises 13 residues. The CDR3 sequence: CASSRDAGGELFF. The CDR3 DNA reads TGCGCCAGCAGCCGTGACGCAGGCGGGGAGCTGTTTTTT.

V gene TRBV4-1 combines with J gene TRBJ1-1, with 8 bases lining up with TRBD1. This CDR3 contains 18 residues. With V trimmed by 0 bases and J by 10 bases, 19 bases remained unmatched. The V gene's germline CDR1 is MGHRA and CDR2 YSYEKL. CDR3: CASSQDPGGVQGARGAFF. Written as DNA, the CDR3 is TGCGCCAGCAGCCAAGATCCGGGAGGGGTGCAGGGGGCGAGAGGAGCTTTCTTT.

There are a few counts of this clonotype. The genes are TRBV5-1 and TRBJ2-2; 7 bases agree with TRBD2. Germline CDR1 and CDR2: SGHRS and YFSETQ. After removal of 1 base from V and 3 bases from J, the junction contained 3 bases not matched to a gene. The CDR3 sequence is 15 residues long. As DNA, the CDR3 is TGCGCCAGCAGCTTGTGGGGGGGAGACACCGGGGAGCTGTTTTTT. The encoded protein is CASSLWGGDTGELFF.

About this clonotype itself: The conserved phenylalanine or tryptophan is not found at the CDR3 terminus, so this likely reflects a read error. The J gene is TRBJ2-3, the V gene TRBV12-3 or TRBV12-4, with D perhaps matching TRBD2 (6 bases). Trimming removed 8 bases from V and 2 bases from J, with 20 bases in between. CDR3 size: 16 residues. CDR3 in amino acids: CASQRRAGIITDTQYS. CDR3 in DNA: TGTGCCAGCCAAAGAAGGGCGGGGATAATCACAGATACGCAGTATTCT.

This clonotype was observed at least ten times. The chain couples TRBV6-5 to TRBJ2-7; D uncertain. V lost 2 bases, J lost 3 bases, and 5 bases lay in between. The CDR3 length is 12 residues. Germline values: CDR1 MNHEY, CDR2 SVGAGI. The chain's CDR3 is CASSYPGYEQYF. CDR3 sequence (DNA): TGTGCCAGCAGTTACCCGGGCTACGAGCAGTACTTC.

This chain links TRBV21-1 with TRBJ1-5; TRBD1, the table's D call, was not compared with the DNA. TRBV21-1 is a listed pseudogene. The CDR3 contains 18 residues. CDR3 bases: TGTGCCAGCAGCAAAAGGGGGATTAGACAGGGGACCAATCAGCCCCAGCATTTT. Translation gives CASSKRGIRQGTNQPQHF.